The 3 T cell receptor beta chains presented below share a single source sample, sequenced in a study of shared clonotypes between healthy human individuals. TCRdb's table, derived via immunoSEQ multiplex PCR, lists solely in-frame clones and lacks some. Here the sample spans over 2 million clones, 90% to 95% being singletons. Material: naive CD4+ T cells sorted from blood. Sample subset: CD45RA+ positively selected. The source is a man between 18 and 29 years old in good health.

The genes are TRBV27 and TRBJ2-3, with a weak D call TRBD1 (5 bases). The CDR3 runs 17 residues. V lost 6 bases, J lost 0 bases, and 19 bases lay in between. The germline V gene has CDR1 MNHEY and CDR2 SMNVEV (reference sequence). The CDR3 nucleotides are TGTGCCAGCAGCCTTGTTGGGGCGACAGCTAGCACAGATACGCAGTATTTT. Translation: CASSLVGATASTDTQYF.

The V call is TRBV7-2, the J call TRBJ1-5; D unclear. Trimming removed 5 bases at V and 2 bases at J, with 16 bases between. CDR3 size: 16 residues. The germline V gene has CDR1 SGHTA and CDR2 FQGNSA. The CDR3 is CASSTGLPGGNQPQHF. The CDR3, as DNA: TGTGCCAGCAGCACCGGGCTCCCTGGGGGCAATCAGCCCCAGCATTTT.

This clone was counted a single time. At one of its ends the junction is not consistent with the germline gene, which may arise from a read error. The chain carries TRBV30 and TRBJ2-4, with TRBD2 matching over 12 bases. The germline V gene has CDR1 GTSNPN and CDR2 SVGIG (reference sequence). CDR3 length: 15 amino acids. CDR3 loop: CAWRLAGEAKNIQHF. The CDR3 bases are TGTGCCTGGCGACTAGCGGGGGAAGCCAAAAACATTCAGCACTTC.